Below, one T cell receptor (beta chain) is given with its context. This CDR3 has 13 amino acids. V lost 5 bases and J lost 4; bases outside the gene matches: 4. CDR1 is SGHAT and CDR2 is FQNNGV in the germline V gene. Produced via immunoSEQ multiplex PCR; TCRdb's table is partial and in-frame only. Of 75,000 to 100,000 clones detected, roughly 91% appear once; the ten largest clones hold more than 1.5%. The sample comes from a study of T cell changes during pregnancy in multiple sclerosis. The clonotype was recovered from a female donor in good health, enrolled as a control in a pregnancy study. The rearrangement joins TRBV11-2 to TRBJ1-2; 7 nucleotides align to TRBD1. The sequencing here drew on peripheral blood, taken after pregnancy. CDR3 nucleotide sequence: TGTGCCAGCAGCGTTGACAGGGCCTATGGCTACACCTTC. Protein: CASSVDRAYGYTF.